The 8 T cell receptor beta chains given below trace back to one sample, sequenced in a study of blood T cell repertoires in COVID-19. The method was immunoSEQ multiplex PCR; TCRdb's version includes in-frame clones alone and lacks a portion of them. The sample includes about 520,000 clones, roughly 88% of them seen just once. Specimen: peripheral blood. The origin of the receptors is a human donor in a cohort sampled during active COVID-19.

The chain couples TRBV6-5 to TRBJ1-5; unclear D gene. The CDR3 consists of 16 residues. Looked up from germline, CDR1 is MNHEY and CDR2 is SVGAGI. Trimming pared 0 bases from V and 6 bases from J, leaving 15 bases between. CDR3 sequence: CASSYSTFSEVQPQHF. The CDR3, as DNA: TGTGCCAGCAGTTACTCGACGTTCTCCGAGGTTCAGCCCCAGCATTTT.

The chain links TRBV20-1 to TRBJ1-1; 8 positions agree with TRBD1. Germline CDR1 and CDR2: DFQATT and SNEGSKA (reference sequence). The CDR3 is 15 residues long. After removal of 3 bases from V and 1 base from J, the junction contained 7 bases not matched to a gene. DNA of the CDR3: TGCAGTGCTAGTAGGACAGGGCCGGGGAACACTGAAGCTTTCTTT. This encodes CSASRTGPGNTEAFF.

The CDR3 region is CASSTGAKEGGYTF. For the CDR3, the DNA is TGTGCCAGCAGTACAGGGGCAAAAGAGGGGGGCTACACCTTC. The genes are TRBV6-6 and TRBJ1-2; 7 bases fit TRBD1. The CDR3 covers 14 residues. The V and J ends lost 5 bases and 8 bases, in that order; junction bases with no gene match: 11. Per germline, CDR1 MNHNY and CDR2 SVGAGI (reference sequence).

The rearrangement uses TRBV7-6 and TRBJ2-7; TRBD2 might be the D (6 bases). V lost 5 bases and J lost 6, with 20 bases in between. The CDR3 contains 15 residues. The V gene's germline CDR1 is SGHVS and CDR2 FNYEAQ. CDR3 bases: TGTGCCAGCAGCAAAACCGGGACTCCCGTCGGCGAGCAGTACTTC. Amino acid sequence: CASSKTGTPVGEQYF.

The V call is TRBV6-5, the J call TRBJ2-1; possible D gene TRBD1, 5 bases. V was pared by 5 bases and J by 5 bases, with 13 bases between. Germline lookup yields CDR1 MNHEY and CDR2 SVGAGI. The CDR3 spans 14 residues. The CDR3 loop is CASSRSQAHNEQFF. The CDR3 DNA sequence: TGTGCCAGCAGTCGCTCACAGGCCCACAATGAGCAGTTCTTC.

The rearrangement links TRBV5-1 to TRBJ1-1, with 7 bases that match TRBD1. The CDR3 loop spans 15 amino acids. The ends lost 4 bases at V and 7 bases at J; junction bases unmatched: 13. CDR1 SGHRS and CDR2 YFSETQ come from the germline V gene. The CDR3 loop reads CASSVEGALFLEAFF. The CDR3 nucleotides read TGCGCCAGCAGCGTGGAGGGGGCGTTATTCCTTGAAGCTTTCTTT.

The genes are TRBV7-2 and TRBJ1-1; tentative D call: TRBD1 (6 bases). Per the germline V gene, CDR1 is SGHTA and CDR2 is FQGNSA. Trimming left V 5 bases short and J 5 bases short, with 12 bases between. This CDR3 is built from 13 residues. This chain's CDR3 is CASSPLRGTEAFF. CDR3 coding DNA: TGTGCCAGCAGCCCCCTGAGGGGGACTGAAGCTTTCTTT.

As to this clone: This same CDR3 is encoded by further DNA sequences in the sample. The rearrangement uses TRBV5-1 and TRBJ2-3; 7 nucleotides line up with TRBD1. The J segment lost 1 base and the V segment lost 4 bases, leaving 3 bases of the junction unmatched. The V gene's germline CDR1 is SGHRS and CDR2 YFSETQ. The CDR3 totals 14 residues. The CDR3 region is CASSPGQGTDTQYF. CDR3 bases: TGCGCCAGCAGCCCAGGACAGGGCACAGATACGCAGTATTTT.